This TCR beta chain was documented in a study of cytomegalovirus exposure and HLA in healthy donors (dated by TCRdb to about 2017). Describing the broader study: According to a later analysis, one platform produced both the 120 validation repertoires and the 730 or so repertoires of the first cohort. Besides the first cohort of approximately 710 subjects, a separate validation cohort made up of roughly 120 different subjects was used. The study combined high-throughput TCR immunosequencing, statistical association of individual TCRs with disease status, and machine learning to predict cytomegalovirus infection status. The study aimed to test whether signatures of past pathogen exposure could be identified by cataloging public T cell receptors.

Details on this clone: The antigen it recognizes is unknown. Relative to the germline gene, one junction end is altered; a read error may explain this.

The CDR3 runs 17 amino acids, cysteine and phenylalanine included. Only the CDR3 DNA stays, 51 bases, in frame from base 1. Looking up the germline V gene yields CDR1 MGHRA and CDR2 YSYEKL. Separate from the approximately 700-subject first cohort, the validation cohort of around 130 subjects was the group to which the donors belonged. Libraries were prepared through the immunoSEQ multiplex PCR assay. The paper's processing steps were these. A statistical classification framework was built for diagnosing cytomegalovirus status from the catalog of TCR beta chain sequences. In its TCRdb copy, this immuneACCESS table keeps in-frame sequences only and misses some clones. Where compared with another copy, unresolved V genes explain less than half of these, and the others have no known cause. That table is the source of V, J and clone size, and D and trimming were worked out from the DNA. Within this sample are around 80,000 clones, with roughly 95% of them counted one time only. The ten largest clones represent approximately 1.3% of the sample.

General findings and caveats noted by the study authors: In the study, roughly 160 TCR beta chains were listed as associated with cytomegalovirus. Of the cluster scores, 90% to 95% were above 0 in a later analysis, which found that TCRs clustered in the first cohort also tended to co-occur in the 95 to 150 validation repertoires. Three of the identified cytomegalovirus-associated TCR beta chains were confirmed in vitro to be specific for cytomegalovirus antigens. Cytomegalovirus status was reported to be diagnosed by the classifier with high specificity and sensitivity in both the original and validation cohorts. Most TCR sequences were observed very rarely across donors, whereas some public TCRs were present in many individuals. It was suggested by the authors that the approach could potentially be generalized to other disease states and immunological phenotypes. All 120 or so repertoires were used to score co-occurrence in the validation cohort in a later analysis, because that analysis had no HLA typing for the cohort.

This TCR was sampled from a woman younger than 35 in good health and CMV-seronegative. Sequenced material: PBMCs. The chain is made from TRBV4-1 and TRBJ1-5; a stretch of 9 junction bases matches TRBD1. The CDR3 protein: CAGSQAGQGPKNQPQHF. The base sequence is TGCGCCGGCAGCCAAGCAGGACAGGGGCCCAAAAATCAGCCCCAGCATTTT.